These 5 T cell receptor beta chains were sequenced from one sample in a study of radiation and T cells in renal cell carcinoma. Profiled with immunoSEQ multiplex PCR; TCRdb holds only in-frame clones, not every one. Counted here are some 95,000 clones, around 88% occurring once; the ten biggest clones make up approximately 8.1%. Time point meaning: baseline pretreatment blood. Treatment given: 15 Gy SBRT to primary tumor, nephrectomy 4 weeks later. Here the sequenced sample was blood, taken from a patient whose treatment included radiotherapy and nephrectomy. Source of these receptors: a man between 45 and 60 years old with renal cell carcinoma.

This sequence joins TRBV30 and TRBJ1-5; D is possibly TRBD1 (5 bases). V was cut by 2 bases and J by 10 bases, with 18 bases left in between. The germline V gene has CDR1 GTSNPN and CDR2 SVGIG (reference sequence). This CDR3 comprises 14 residues. CDR3: CAWSRFGPGRPQHF. In DNA form, the CDR3 reads TGTGCCTGGAGTAGATTCGGCCCGGGACGACCCCAGCATTTT.

This clone is a singleton in its sample. This chain joins TRBV2 and TRBJ2-5; TRBD2 matches at 13 bases. After removal of 6 bases from V and 2 bases from J, the junction contained 0 bases not matched to a gene. CDR1 is SNHLY, CDR2 FYNNEI, per germline. The length of the CDR3 is 14 residues. CDR3 sequence: CASRTSGGQETQYF. The CDR3 DNA follows: TGTGCCAGCAGGACTAGCGGGGGGCAAGAGACCCAGTACTTC.

The chain is built from TRBV27 and TRBJ1-4; D remains ambiguous. Looked up from germline, CDR1 is MNHEY and CDR2 is SMNVEV (reference sequence). Deletions cut 5 bases from V and 8 bases from J, with 18 bases between. CDR3 length: 15 residues. CDR3 sequence: CASSPWTGTAEKLFF. In DNA, the CDR3 is TGTGCCAGCAGTCCCTGGACGGGCACCGCGGAAAAACTGTTTTTT.

The chain has TRBV6-1 and TRBJ2-3; possibly TRBD1 or TRBD2 for D (5 bases each). Between the trimmed V and J ends, which lost 2 bases and 15 bases, there was a span of 24 bases. CDR1 is MNHNS and CDR2 is SASEGT in the germline V gene. The CDR3 length is 15 residues. CDR3 in DNA: TGTGCCAGCAGTGAACAGGGAGAGGCACACACAATAACATATTTT. Translation: CASSEQGEAHTITYF.

The chain employs TRBV18 and TRBJ2-7; the D gene could be TRBD1 or TRBD2 (5 bases each). CDR1 is KGHSH and CDR2 is LQKENI in the germline V gene. The length of the CDR3 is 13 residues. V lost 6 bases and J 4 bases, leaving 13 bases between the germline ends. CDR3 residues: CASSRDRSYEQYF. The CDR3 DNA sequence: TGTGCCAGCTCCCGGGACCGCAGTTACGAGCAGTACTTC.